The T cell receptor beta chain under discussion was sequenced for a study of shared clonotypes between healthy human individuals. Clones were sequenced by immunoSEQ multiplex PCR, and TCRdb holds only the in-frame ones, with some missing. This sample has 1,400,000 or so clones, with approximately 98.5% found just once. CDR3 length: 15 amino acids. The V end lost 3 bases, the J end lost 4 bases, and 13 bases lay between the germline ends. Looked up from germline, CDR1 is KGHSH and CDR2 is LQKENI. This chain joins TRBV18 and TRBJ1-5, with D possibly matching TRBD1 (6 bases). Sequencing input: naive CD4+ T cells sorted from blood. Subset described: CD45RA+ positively selected. The sequence came from a man aged 25 to 40 in good health. The CDR3 here is CASSPGLGQNQPQHF. DNA of the CDR3: TGTGCCAGCTCACCCGGCCTGGGACAAAATCAGCCCCAGCATTTT.